The following is a TCR beta chain sequence with its context. Its binding antigen is unknown. No base-level quality is on record; no much larger clone is a single base apart. Measured from the cysteine to the phenylalanine, the CDR3 is 15 residues long. Only CDR3 DNA remains: 45 bases, in frame from the first base. Compared with germline, V lacks 1 base and J lacks 2 bases; bases without a gene match: 5. CDR1 and CDR2 are read off the germline V gene as KGHSH and LQKENI. These data originate in a study of early stage breast cancer tumors (dated by TCRdb to the late 2010s). At the level of the whole study: Of the roughly 17 invasive breast tumors, roughly eleven were found to be estrogen receptor-positive, progesterone receptor-positive and HER2-negative. About 65% of the 12 ER+/PR+/HER2- tumors were invasive ductal carcinomas, while the other four were invasive lobular carcinomas. A read coverage of roughly 10-fold per sample was achieved on average. The samples as a whole yielded around 2.4 million detected templates, corresponding to approximately 990,000 unique clonotypes.

What the work shows at the level of the full study, not this receptor alone: Chain pairing and functional markers such as CD4, CD8 and FOXP3 were missed by bulk genomic DNA sequencing of unsorted cells. Because the cohort was small, analysis by tumor subtype was not possible. Greater similarity was observed between blood and normal breast repertoires than between blood and tumor repertoires, and tumor was distinguished from normal in about 90% of the 16 patients when each tissue was compared with blood. Enriched TCRB sequences shared across patients were found to be mostly commonly generated sequences that were unlikely to play an important role in the tumor microenvironment. Roughly 2.6-fold higher T cell density and higher clonality were observed in tumors than in adjacent normal breast tissue.

The study profiled bulk TCR beta-chain repertoires in matched peripheral blood, tumor and adjacent normal breast tissue taken from roughly 17 patients with early-stage breast cancer. Before surgery, roughly 4.5-10 mL of whole blood was collected into EDTA tubes and then processed within 2 hours. Ficoll-Paque centrifugation in SepMate-50 tubes was used to isolate peripheral blood mononuclear cells. PBMCs were cryopreserved in aliquots of roughly 1.8 to 4 million cells in 90% FBS with around 10% DMSO and kept in liquid nitrogen. Genomic DNA was extracted with the Qiagen AllPrep DNA/RNA Mini kit. Every sample was amplified as two independent genomic DNA replicates, using approximately 0.54 ug for blood and approximately 1.5 ug for tumor or normal breast. TCRB sequencing of genomic DNA was carried out with the ImmunoSeq Intro kit according to the manufacturer's instructions. The multiplex PCR ran for roughly 29 cycles using proprietary primers and spike-in control sequences for absolute quantification. An 87-bp fragment spanning the CDR3 and flanking V and J genes was sequenced with single-end 150-bp reads. Each lane of an Illumina MiSeq running version 3.0 chemistry carried seven multiplexed samples, with two replicates apiece. In the original analysis: Raw data were processed by the vendor's proprietary pipeline, with both replicates merged into one result per sample. Productive rearrangements sharing the V-gene family, CDR3 amino acid sequence and J-gene segment were defined as clonotypes. Clonality was calculated as 1 minus the normalized Shannon entropy (Pielou evenness) of TCRB abundances. To estimate T cell density, the total number of templates was divided by the number of input cells, which was inferred from the amount of DNA input. Recon with default parameters was used to estimate total repertoire diversity and clonality. Clonotypes with over 0.1% abundance in tumor and at least 32-fold higher abundance in tumor than in normal breast were defined as tumor-enriched. Drawn from immuneACCESS, this table holds only the in-frame rearrangements with V and J called that TCRdb kept. Clones are partly lost; checked studies trace under half to an unresolved V gene and leave the rest unexplained. That table gives V, J and clone size, and the DNA gave D and trimming. Recorded for this sample are 50,000 to 65,000 clones; about 90% of them occurred a single time. Of the sample, around 4.7% falls within the top ten clones.

The sample comprised blood. The chain joins TRBV18 to TRBJ2-7, with 7 bases aligning to TRBD1. The source is a person aged 70 to 85 with breast cancer. The sequenced DNA: TGTGCCAGCTCACCACGGGGACAGTCAACCTACGAGCAGTACTTC. Translated, it gives CASSPRGQSTYEQYF.